This T cell receptor beta chain was identified during a study of cytomegalovirus exposure and HLA in healthy donors. Regarding the study as a whole: A missense variant in DCLRE1C was later tied to TCR beta V- and J-gene trimming.

Trimming took 5 bases from V and 2 from J, leaving 16 bases between them. The CDR3 extends over 16 amino acids. Germline V gene data show CDR1 as SGHDN and CDR2 as FVKESK. This clone was recorded at least ten times. Antigen: not known. The PCR contained 60 Vbeta and 13 Jbeta primers. This table comes from immunoSEQ multiplex PCR, and its TCRdb copy is limited to in-frame clones, with some not included. In the table there are around 150,000 clones, approximately 80% of which are singletons. The V call is TRBV14, the J call TRBJ2-1; the D gene is possibly TRBD2 (6 bases). Sequencing was carried out using PBMCs. The clonotype originates from a man between 40 and 49 years old in good health and CMV-seronegative. For the CDR3, the DNA is TGTGCCAGCAGCTTACGGGGGAATGGGCCCTACAATGAGCAGTTCTTC. Residues: CASSLRGNGPYNEQFF.